The 4 T cell receptor beta chains presented below share a single source sample, sequenced in a study of cytomegalovirus exposure and HLA in healthy donors. Assay used: immunoSEQ multiplex PCR; TCRdb lists only in-frame clones, some missing. The sample shows roughly 130,000 clones, over 85% of them seen only once. The sequenced material came from PBMCs. The receptors stem from a young man in good health and CMV-seronegative.

The DNA of the CDR3 is TGTGCCAGCAGCTTAACCGGGACTAGCAGATACAATGAGCAGTTCTTC. Protein: CASSLTGTSRYNEQFF. The genes are TRBV7-3 and TRBJ2-1, with TRBD2 identical over 9 bases. This CDR3 comprises 16 residues. V lost 0 bases, J lost 4 bases, and 4 bases stayed unmatched. Looked up from germline, CDR1 is SGHTA and CDR2 is FQGTGA.

This chain links TRBV11-3 with TRBJ2-1; tentatively, D is TRBD2 (6 bases). The germline V gene has CDR1 SGHNT and CDR2 YENEEA. V dropped 5 bases and J dropped 7 bases, with 18 bases sitting between them. The CDR3 covers 15 residues. The DNA for the CDR3 is TGTGCCAGCAGCGAGAGGAGGGCCCCGGGGAATGAGCAGTTCTTC. Amino acid sequence: CASSERRAPGNEQFF.

This clone appeared a single time. The chain is built from TRBV27 and TRBJ1-4; 9 positions match TRBD1. The CDR3 contains 15 residues. J gave up 7 bases and V 5 bases, and 8 bases lay outside the gene matches. Germline CDR1 reads MNHEY; CDR2 reads SMNVEV (reference sequence). This chain's CDR3 is CASSRRGQGSEKLFF. The CDR3 DNA reads as TGTGCCAGCAGTCGCCGGGGACAGGGCTCTGAAAAACTGTTTTTT.

This clone was observed once. J is TRBJ2-7 and V is TRBV14, with D tentatively TRBD2 (5 bases). The CDR3 is 14 residues long. CDR1 and CDR2 (germline): SGHDN, FVKESK. Trimming took off 3 bases at V and 0 bases at J, with 9 bases between the two ends. The CDR3 DNA reads TGTGCCAGCAGCCATCGGGGATACTCCTACGAGCAGTACTTC. Amino acid sequence: CASSHRGYSYEQYF.